There are a few counts of the clone carrying this T cell receptor (beta chain). What it binds is not known. UMIs and sample barcodes were carried by the TCR alpha and TCR beta cDNA libraries that 5'RACE produced using constant-segment primers. TCRdb redid the calling of the 5' RACE reads with MiXCR, one entry per CDR3 protein. The sample lists more than 300,000 distinct CDR3 sequences; approximately 15% were seen once. The record originates from a study of T-cell memory formation after mild COVID-19. Germline V gene data show CDR1 as SGHVS and CDR2 as FNYEAQ. There are 15 residues in the CDR3. Trimming removed 4 bases from V and 4 bases from J; junction bases left unmatched: 7. Findings and caveats of the study: The pre-infection memory compartment contained some responding clones, suggesting cross-reactive memory joined.

The chain is built from TRBV7-6 and TRBJ2-5; 9 bases line up with TRBD2. Sequenced input: PBMCs or a T cell subset sorted from them (not recorded which). The origin of this receptor is a young man who had mild COVID-19 (a few samples of this study predate the infection). Cell type and time point are not known. The DNA of the CDR3 is TGTGCCAGCAGCTATAGCGGGGGAGGGAGAGAGACCCAGTACTTC. It yields the protein CASSYSGGGRETQYF.